The TCR beta chain under discussion was sequenced for a study of cytomegalovirus exposure and HLA in healthy donors (dated by TCRdb to the late 2010s). About the investigation overall: An earlier analysis of roughly 500 of the donors reported 276 Gb of sequence data and 117 million unique TCR beta sequences obtained from roughly 180 million T cells. An early release covering 550 to 650 HLA-typed donors comprised about 300 gigabases of sequencing data and around 86 million unique TCR sequences. The genetic ancestry cluster associated with self-reported Caucasian donors included roughly four fifths of the approximately 410 genotyped donors. The aim of the study was to test whether cataloging public T cell receptors could identify signatures of past pathogen exposure. Using immunosequencing, the study profiled T cell repertoires from 500 to 800 subjects and related those repertoires to cytomegalovirus serostatus. In addition to the first cohort of around 670 subjects, a separate validation cohort of approximately 130 different subjects was used. High-throughput TCR immunosequencing, statistical association of individual TCRs with disease status, and machine learning were combined to predict cytomegalovirus infection status. A later analysis re-examined previously published TCR beta repertoires from 500 to 700 donors and added high-resolution HLA genotyping to investigate patterns of TCR occurrence. Rather than drawing on any new phenotypic data, the later analysis identified candidate immune exposures from TCR beta sequences and the way those sequences occurred across donors. An earlier analysis of 450 to 750 of the donors used high-throughput TCR beta sequencing to judge whether each TCR beta V gene segment behaved as functional or pseudogenic. Donor age, sex, ethnicity and CMV serostatus were compiled together with the repertoire data. A later genetic analysis used genome-wide SNP genotypes for about 60% of the roughly 700 donors, treating that subset as a discovery cohort. All discovery cohort repertoires had been generated using a single sequencing platform. Both class I and class II loci were covered by HLA typing, at four-digit resolution. The number of donors typed differed by locus, with 629-630 for A, B, C, DRB1 and DQB1, roughly 520 for DQA1, over 600 for DPA1, and 472 for DPB1. Four or five DR-DQ haplotypes were treated as single units for association and clustering because of strong linkage in the cohort. On average, around 240,000 unique TCR beta nucleotide sequences were sequenced per donor among roughly 430 genotyped donors of the cohort, with roughly 18% of those sequences being non-productive. Results and caveats for the whole study, not just this receptor: A later analysis found that TCR association rates varied across HLA loci, with DRB1 alleles showing the most associated TCRs and HLA-C alleles the fewest. Immune exposure information for the cohort was limited to CMV serostatus. Because HLA typing was unavailable for some donors at each locus, only the typed subset was used in association tests. Most TCR sequences were seen in very few donors, while some public TCRs were found in many individuals. When HLA alleles, especially DR and DQ, strongly co-occurred, attributing TCR associations to individual alleles was difficult. A cluster of highly shared sequence variants was judged likely to represent a technical artifact of the sequencing pipeline. In a later analysis, HLA-associated TCR beta chains showed more clonal expansion and lower generation probabilities than non-associated chains that were equally common. An association between a missense DCLRE1C variant and V-gene and J-gene trimming of TCR beta chains was found in a later genetic analysis and replicated in an independent cohort. In both the original and validation cohorts, the classifier was reported to diagnose cytomegalovirus status with high specificity and sensitivity. The presence/absence analyses assumed that sequencing depth was roughly uniform across donors, and that assumption may not be true. Linkage disequilibrium might explain the correlated functional status among segregating V segments, but an unknown experimental factor could not be excluded. An earlier analysis of approximately 600 of the donors showed that most TCR beta V segments appeared in productive rearrangements either about 87% or about 30% of the time, which broadly matched IMGT annotations. The earlier analysis of approximately 560 of the donors excluded some 16 rarely observed V segments, including chromosome 9 orphons, because counts were too low. The 87-base-pair reads could not distinguish some IMGT-functional V segments, including TRBV6-2 and TRBV6-3, so those segments were excluded. The authors suggested that the approach could potentially be generalized to other disease states and immunological phenotypes. In the study, some 160 TCR beta chains were listed as associated with cytomegalovirus. Compared with the approximately 710-donor mean, donors in an Asian-associated ancestry cluster had fewer N-insertions in productive TCRs, according to a later genetic analysis. This cohort had only TCR beta chains sequenced, and the lack of alpha or paired-chain data limited which features could be detected. At a false discovery rate of 0.05, a later analysis linked some 17,000 TCR beta sequences to specific HLA alleles. A later analysis found that most CMV-associated TCR beta chains appeared HLA-restricted, with HLA associations seemingly driven largely by CMV exposure. A further reported finding was that TCR beta sequences accurately predicted the HLA-A and HLA-B alleles for most subjects in the first cohort. In vitro tests confirmed that a few of the cytomegalovirus-associated TCR beta chains recognize cytomegalovirus antigens. In a later analysis, several top co-occurrence clusters were reported to appear linked to parvovirus B19, influenza, CMV and Epstein-Barr virus.

To note about this clone: The clone's antigen remains unknown. Per-base qualities were not stored, and no clone one base away is much larger.

In total, approximately 700 healthy bone marrow donors made up the cohort. At the time of sampling, every cohort member was nominally healthy, though immune exposures that went unrecorded were likely present. The donor was CMV seropositive and belonged to the group of more than 250 seropositive cohort members. Every donor gave a peripheral blood sample, and the peripheral blood mononuclear cells from that sample were used for TCR beta sequencing. Genomic DNA extraction from the blood cell samples was performed with the Qiagen DNeasy Blood Extraction Kit. The germline V gene (reference sequence) sets CDR1 to SEHNR and CDR2 to FQNEAQ. The CDR3 covers 15 residues, taking in both the cysteine and the phenylalanine. This entry keeps only the CDR3 DNA: 45 bases, framed from base 1. V lost 1 base and J lost 2 bases, and the count of bases not matched to a germline gene is 4. The library was made by the immunoSEQ multiplex PCR assay. For the multiplex PCR, a mixture combining 60 forward primers for TCR Vbeta segments and 13 reverse primers for TCR Jbeta segments was used. The CDR3 region of rearranged TCR beta genes was amplified from genomic DNA with a multiplex PCR assay. On the Illumina HiSeq System, the amplified TCR beta libraries were sequenced as 87-base-pair reads. As for the original processing: Across the 700 or so repertoires, a later analysis counted some 81 million unique TCR beta chains, roughly 11 million of which were shared by at least two donors. Raw reads were error-corrected and collapsed into unique sequences with a nearest-neighbor algorithm that merged closely related sequences to remove PCR and sequencing errors. Alignment of CDR3 sequences to IMGT reference sequences was used to assign V, D and J gene segments. Each retained sequence needed at least a six-nucleotide match to both a V gene segment and a J gene segment. Rearrangements were called productive when the CDR3 lacked stop codons and stayed in frame with V and J; all others were non-productive. CDR3 was defined by IMGT convention, running from the second conserved V-encoded cysteine to the conserved J-encoded phenylalanine. The earlier analysis of a few hundred of the donors excluded sequences that lacked an unambiguous match to a single V gene segment. In an earlier analysis of some 590 of the donors, a V segment was called functional when productive rearrangements were above 56.7%, and segregating when the standard deviation between donors exceeded 5%. A statistical classification framework was built to diagnose cytomegalovirus status from the catalog of TCR beta chain sequences. In a later analysis, V and J genes were assigned by comparing TCR nucleotide sequences against IMGT/GENE-DB human TR gene sequences. Using the TCRdist pipeline, a later analysis assigned CDR3 sequences along with most-parsimonious VDJ recombination scenarios. A later analysis defined each TCR beta chain by its CDR3 amino acid sequence plus V-gene family, and excluded reads lacking a unique V-gene family. To address suspected cross-contamination and a sequencing artifact, a later analysis removed 592 highly shared, low-generation-probability nucleotide sequences. A later analysis calculated a clonal expansion index for each public chain from normalized within-repertoire ranks of inferred template counts. Generation probabilities in a later analysis came from a VDJ recombination model fitted to out-of-frame rearrangements, and those results were checked against IGoR. Hypergeometric tests were used in a later analysis to score TCR-TCR, TCR-HLA and TCR-CMV co-occurrence, with a repertoire-size bias correction applied to the TCR pairs. A later analysis estimated false discovery rates by permuting HLA or CMV assignments 20 times. In a later analysis, co-occurring TCRs were grouped with DBSCAN, and TCRdist sequence similarity was added when clustering was performed within HLA-allele-positive subsets. For co-occurrence clustering, repertoires with fewer than 30,000 or more than 120,000 public chains were excluded, along with a handful of repertoires with anomalous nucleotide sharing. Entries here come from immuneACCESS through TCRdb and include only in-frame sequences with V and J called. Some clones fail to appear in such tables; in the studies checked, an unresolved V gene covers under half of the shortfall, and the cause of the remainder is unknown. The DNA gave D and trimming, while V, J and clone size come from that table. The sample includes approximately 100,000 clones, with 77% observed a single time. 11% of the sample goes to the ten largest clones.

The sequenced sample was PBMCs. The rearrangement combines TRBV7-9 with TRBJ2-7; the junction holds 8 bases that match TRBD1. This clonotype originated in a middle-aged man in good health and CMV-seropositive. The nucleotide sequence is TGTGCCAGCAGCTTAGGGACAGGGTCCCCCTACGAGCAGTACTTC. It translates as CASSLGTGSPYEQYF.